These 20 T cell receptor beta chains were all obtained from the same sample, sequenced in a study of T cells after yellow fever vaccination. TCRdb fed the 5' RACE reads into MiXCR, producing one record per CDR3 protein. The sample has about 550,000 distinct CDR3 sequences, around 21% seen once. Source: PBMCs, taken 15 days after the yellow fever booster vaccination. These receptor sequences come from a man aged 25-45 years who received the YFV17D yellow fever vaccine.

The J gene is TRBJ2-2, the V gene TRBV6-6; the D is unclear. The germline V gene has CDR1 MNHNY and CDR2 SVGAGI (reference sequence). Trimming took off 3 bases at V and 5 bases at J, with 7 bases between the two ends. There are 13 residues in the CDR3. The CDR3 nucleotides read TGTGCCAGCAGTTATCTGTTGACCGGGGAGCTGTTTTTT. Residues: CASSYLLTGELFF.

This clonotype turned up a few times. This chain connects TRBV6-6 to TRBJ2-1; 8 bases line up with TRBD2. The V gene end was trimmed by 6 bases and the J gene end by 12 bases; junction bases not matched to a gene: 7. Germline CDR1 and CDR2: MNHNY and SVGAGI (reference sequence). CDR3 size: 12 residues. In DNA, the CDR3 is TGTGCCAGCAGGGCCGGGGGGGGTTTGCAGTTCTTC. Translation: CASRAGGGLQFF.

The rearrangement uses TRBV7-2 and TRBJ2-7; 13 positions agree with TRBD2. Unmatched junction bases numbered 9, after V lost 5 bases and J lost 2 bases. This CDR3 region has 17 residues. Germline V lookup: CDR1 SGHTA, CDR2 FQGNSA. CDR3 amino acids: CASSQTSGRPQAYEQYF. The CDR3 region has the DNA TGTGCCAGCAGCCAGACTAGCGGGAGGCCACAGGCCTACGAGCAGTACTTC.

A few counts support this clonotype. The chain carries TRBV2 and TRBJ2-1; D perhaps matches TRBD2 (5 bases). Germline V gene data show CDR1 as SNHLY and CDR2 as FYNNEI. Between the trimmed V and J ends, which lost 8 bases and 8 bases, there was a span of 16 bases. This CDR3 has 13 residues. The CDR3 region is CASVLDSEDEQFF. As DNA, the CDR3 is TGTGCCAGCGTTTTGGATAGCGAGGATGAGCAGTTCTTC.

This clonotype was seen only a few times. The chain recombines TRBV5-1 with TRBJ2-1; TRBD2 matches 11 bases. The CDR3 is 15 residues long. CDR1 SGHRS and CDR2 YFSETQ come from the germline V gene. V dropped 0 bases and J dropped 9; count of bases not matched to a gene: 5. DNA of the CDR3: TGCGCCAGCAGCTTGGTAGCGGGAGGGTCTGCTGAGCAGTTCTTC. This gives the protein CASSLVAGGSAEQFF.

The CDR3 bases are TGCAGCGTTGGAGAATATGAGCAGTTCTTC. Protein sequence: CSVGEYEQFF. The genes are TRBV29-1 and TRBJ2-1; D not resolved. CDR1 is SQVTM, CDR2 ANQGSEA, per germline. This CDR3 has 10 residues. V dropped 4 bases and J dropped 8 bases, with 6 bases sitting between them.

The table lists this clonotype with a few counts. The chain couples TRBV20-1 to TRBJ2-5; D unresolved. CDR3 length: 12 amino acids. The germline V and J ends were trimmed by 5 bases and 0 bases, with 7 bases remaining between them. CDR1 is DFQATT, CDR2 SNEGSKA, per germline (reference sequence). The CDR3 DNA follows: TGCAGTGCTTGGACGAACCAAGAGACCCAGTACTTC. It specifies CSAWTNQETQYF.

In this sample, this clonotype turned up a few times. The V gene is TRBV28, the J gene TRBJ2-7, with D possibly being TRBD2 (7 bases). Per germline, CDR1 MDHEN and CDR2 SYDVKM. V dropped 7 bases and J dropped 1 base, with 20 bases sitting between them. CDR3 length: 16 amino acids. The CDR3 is CASTLGGAPHSYEQYF. The CDR3 nucleotides are TGTGCCAGCACCCTTGGGGGGGCTCCGCATTCCTACGAGCAGTACTTC.

The rearrangement joins TRBV28 to TRBJ2-2, with D uncertain. With 6 bases removed from V and 6 bases from J, the gap between germline ends came to 17 bases. The CDR3 has 15 residues. Germline CDR1 is MDHEN and CDR2 is SYDVKM. CDR3 coding DNA: TGTGCCAGCAGCCAACCCAGTTATATAGCCGGGGAGCTGTTTTTT. Translating gives CASSQPSYIAGELFF.

In this sample, this clonotype turned up a few times. This chain joins TRBV20-1 and TRBJ1-1, with 10 bases lining up with TRBD1. CDR3 length equals 12 residues. With 3 bases clipped from V and 9 bases from J, the junction kept 4 bases outside the gene matches. From germline, CDR1 is DFQATT and CDR2 SNEGSKA (reference sequence). CDR3 protein: CSARTGGKQAFF. The CDR3 DNA follows: TGCAGTGCTAGGACAGGGGGCAAGCAAGCTTTCTTT.

The table lists this clonotype with a few counts. The CDR3 loop reads CASSLSGTSAYEQYF. The CDR3 bases are TGTGCCAGCAGCTTATCCGGGACTAGCGCCTACGAGCAGTACTTC. The chain is built from TRBV7-9 and TRBJ2-7; 10 nucleotides align to TRBD2. The CDR3 is 15 residues long. The V segment lost 2 bases and the J segment 2 bases; nucleotides outside the gene matches: 3. Per the germline V gene, CDR1 is SEHNR and CDR2 is FQNEAQ (reference sequence).

The table lists this clonotype with a few counts. The chain is built from TRBV5-4 and TRBJ2-1, with D perhaps matching TRBD2 (6 bases). The CDR3 loop spans 16 amino acids. V lost 1 base and J lost 1, with 12 bases in between. The V gene's germline CDR1 is SGHNT and CDR2 YYREEE (reference sequence). CDR3 nucleotides: TGTGCCAGCAGCTTGCCGGCGGGACCATCCTACAATGAGCAGTTCTTC. This sequence encodes CASSLPAGPSYNEQFF.

This chain uses TRBV5-1 with TRBJ1-1, with D perhaps TRBD1 (5 bases). This CDR3 has 16 amino acids. Germline CDR1 reads SGHRS; CDR2 reads YFSETQ. V was cut by 4 bases and J by 2 bases, with 18 bases left in between. CDR3 sequence: CASSTRGGRENTEAFF. CDR3 in DNA: TGCGCCAGCAGCACCCGAGGCGGCAGGGAAAACACTGAAGCTTTCTTT.

This clonotype was seen a few times. One end of the junction is discordant with germline, which a read error may explain. The rearrangement uses TRBV7-2 and TRBJ2-7; D is possibly TRBD2 (6 bases). Per the germline V gene, CDR1 is SGHTA and CDR2 is FQGNSA. The CDR3 runs to 16 residues. In nucleotides, the CDR3 is TGTGCCAGCAGCGTAGCCGCAGTTAGCGGCTCCTACGAGCAGTACTTC. Translating it yields CASSVAAVSGSYEQYF.

This chain links TRBV20-1 with TRBJ2-3, with D possibly matching TRBD2 (6 bases). The germline V gene has CDR1 DFQATT and CDR2 SNEGSKA (reference sequence). Trimming left V 5 bases short and J 4 bases short, with 22 bases between. The CDR3 totals 16 residues. Here the CDR3 reads CSARPGLAPVADTQYF. CDR3 DNA: TGCAGTGCTCGACCCGGGCTAGCGCCTGTGGCAGATACGCAGTATTTT.

In this sample, this clonotype turned up a few times. This chain joins TRBV20-1 and TRBJ2-2, with D uncertain. The CDR3 totals 13 residues. Germline CDR1 and CDR2: DFQATT and SNEGSKA (reference sequence). V was shortened by 2 bases and J by 4 bases, with 8 bases between the two germline ends. The CDR3 coding sequence is TGCAGTGCTAGAAGGCCCTTCACCGGGGAGCTGTTTTTT. Translation gives CSARRPFTGELFF.

J is TRBJ2-3 and V is TRBV9, with D possibly TRBD2 on 6 matching bases. Trimming left V 4 bases short and J 0 bases short, with 12 bases between. Germline V lookup: CDR1 SGDLS, CDR2 YYNGEE. The CDR3 length is 15 residues. CDR3 coding DNA: TGTGCCAGCAGCCGGGACTTTACTAGCACAGATACGCAGTATTTT. This encodes CASSRDFTSTDTQYF.

V gene TRBV6-1 combines with J gene TRBJ2-3; 7 nucleotides agree with TRBD2. V trimming: 5 bases; J trimming: 4 bases; junction bases outside the gene matches: 6. The CDR3 runs to 14 residues. CDR1 and CDR2 from the germline V gene are MNHNS and SASEGT. The CDR3 here is CASSPGAGADTQYF. CDR3 coding DNA: TGTGCCAGCAGTCCCGGGGCGGGAGCAGATACGCAGTATTTT.

The V call is TRBV5-1, the J call TRBJ2-1; 9 bases match TRBD1. The CDR3 is made up of 14 amino acids. In germline, CDR1 is SGHRS, CDR2 YFSETQ. The V and J ends lost 5 bases and 5 bases, in that order; junction bases with no gene match: 5. DNA for the CDR3: TGCGCCAGCAGGGACAGGGGAGGGAACAATGAGCAGTTCTTC. Protein: CASRDRGGNNEQFF.

J is TRBJ2-1 and V is TRBV7-8; TRBD2 matches at 9 bases. Germline V lookup: CDR1 SGHVS, CDR2 FQNEAQ. The CDR3 is 15 amino acids. Losses at the gene ends were 5 bases for V and 3 bases for J; bases not matched to a gene: 5. The DNA of the CDR3 is TGTGCCAGCAGCGATAGCGGGGGTTACTACAATGAGCAGTTCTTC. It codes for CASSDSGGYYNEQFF.